This TCR beta chain was identified in a study of T cell changes during pregnancy in multiple sclerosis. Assay used: immunoSEQ multiplex PCR; TCRdb lists only in-frame clones, some missing. The sample carries about 44,000 clones, about 89% recorded once. This clone showed up just a few times. Other nucleotide sequences in the sample specify the same CDR3. Trimming shortened V by 8 bases and J by 2 bases, and 9 bases separated the two germline ends. The CDR3 loop spans 12 amino acids. Germline lookup yields CDR1 SNHLY and CDR2 FYNNEI. The source material was CD4+ T cells from peripheral blood mononuclear cells, sampled after pregnancy. The gene calls are TRBV2 and TRBJ1-2; possible D gene TRBD1, 6 bases. This sequence originates from a female donor with multiple sclerosis, enrolled in a pregnancy study. The CDR3 bases are TGTGCCAGCCAACAGGGCAACTATGGCTACACCTTC. Its protein is CASQQGNYGYTF.